The 13 T cell receptor beta chains below were found in one sample sequenced in a study of control samples from healthy donors and cancer patients. Generated by immunoSEQ multiplex PCR, the TCRdb table keeps only in-frame clones and is missing some. The sample lists 55,000 to 90,000 clones, 75% to 90% occurring once. Sequencing input: blood. Source of these receptors: a man in his fifties or sixties in good health.

This chain links TRBV6-4 with TRBJ2-3; 7 nucleotides agree with TRBD1. CDR1 is MRHNA and CDR2 is SNTAGT in the germline V gene. V dropped 6 bases and J dropped 0; count of bases not matched to a gene: 6. The CDR3 spans 15 residues. The CDR3 nucleotides are TGTGCCAGCAGGAAAACAGGGGCGAGCACAGATACGCAGTATTTT. As protein: CASRKTGASTDTQYF.

The chain's CDR3 is CASSQEYEQYF. CDR3 nucleotides: TGTGCCAGCAGCCAAGAGTACGAGCAGTACTTC. The rearrangement joins TRBV3-1 (or the pseudogene TRBV3-2) to TRBJ2-7; D unresolved. The CDR3 length is 11 residues. Between the trimmed V and J ends, which lost 0 bases and 4 bases, there was a span of 1 base. Germline V gives CDR1 LGHDT, CDR2 YNNKEL (reference sequence).

V is TRBV19 and J is TRBJ2-2, with TRBD1 identical over 11 bases. The CDR3 loop spans 17 amino acids. The germline V gene encodes CDR1 LNHDA and CDR2 SQIVND (reference sequence). V lost 3 bases to trimming and J lost 4 bases; unmatched junction nucleotides: 7. This CDR3 reads CASSILGTGGFTGELFF. CDR3 DNA: TGTGCCAGTAGTATCCTAGGGACAGGGGGTTTCACCGGGGAGCTGTTTTTT.

The chain has TRBV29-1 and TRBJ2-7, with D possibly matching TRBD1 (8 bases). The CDR3 is 13 amino acids. Germline V lookup: CDR1 SQVTM, CDR2 ANQGSEA. Between the trimmed V and J ends, which lost 7 bases and 2 bases, there was a span of 15 bases. This CDR3 reads CSGGGQATYEQYF. The CDR3 region has the DNA TGCAGCGGGGGGGGACAGGCGACCTACGAGCAGTACTTC.

J is TRBJ2-7 and V is TRBV7-6, with TRBD2 identical over 13 bases. The germline gives CDR1 SGHVS, CDR2 FNYEAQ. CDR3 length: 15 residues. The V gene end was trimmed by 5 bases and the J gene end by 4 bases; junction bases not matched to a gene: 5. The CDR3 sequence: CASSVGTSGTYEQYF. As DNA, the CDR3 is TGTGCCAGCAGCGTCGGGACTAGCGGGACGTACGAGCAGTACTTC.

The chain is built from TRBV7-2 and TRBJ1-5; weak D call: TRBD1 (6 bases). CDR1 is SGHTA, CDR2 FQGNSA, per germline. This CDR3 is built from 16 residues. Trimming removed 0 bases from V and 6 bases from J, with 15 bases in between. The CDR3 here is CASSLAALGAGQPQHF. The CDR3 DNA is TGTGCCAGCAGCTTAGCAGCTTTGGGGGCGGGTCAGCCCCAGCATTTT.

This clone counts as medium-sized. The chain combines TRBV10-1 with TRBJ2-1, with TRBD2 identical over 16 bases. Germline CDR1 WNHNN, CDR2 SYGVQD (reference sequence). Trimming took 3 bases from V and 2 from J; bases not matched to a gene: 1. The length of the CDR3 is 17 residues. The CDR3 sequence is CASSEGTSGGAYNEQFF. The CDR3 DNA reads as TGCGCCAGCAGTGAAGGGACTAGCGGGGGGGCCTACAATGAGCAGTTCTTC.

The chain links TRBV27 to TRBJ1-6; D remains ambiguous. This CDR3 has 13 residues. Germline values: CDR1 MNHEY, CDR2 SMNVEV (reference sequence). Trimming took off 3 bases at V and 9 bases at J, with 9 bases between the two ends. CDR3 nucleotide sequence: TGTGCCAGCAGTTTGAGGGAGAGTTCACCCCTCCACTTT. Its translation: CASSLRESSPLHF.

This rearrangement joins TRBV14 to TRBJ2-7, with TRBD1 as a possible D gene (5 bases). The ends were cut back, 4 bases at V and 9 bases at J, with 16 bases in the middle. CDR3 length equals 13 residues. The germline V gene encodes CDR1 SGHDN and CDR2 FVKESK. CDR3 sequence (DNA): TGTGCCAGCAGCCCGAGCTTCAGGGTTGGGCAGTACTTC. It yields the protein CASSPSFRVGQYF.

V gene TRBV12-3 or TRBV12-4 combines with J gene TRBJ1-2; D remains ambiguous. The ends were cut back, 6 bases at V and 8 bases at J, with 16 bases in the middle. The length of the CDR3 is 13 residues. The CDR3 region is CASSHWSSHGYTF. The CDR3 DNA reads TGTGCCAGCAGCCATTGGAGCAGTCACGGCTACACCTTC.

V gene TRBV30 combines with J gene TRBJ2-1; D is unresolved. The V end was cut by 2 bases, the J end by 4 bases, with 9 bases between. Per the germline V gene, CDR1 is GTSNPN and CDR2 is SVGIG (reference sequence). The CDR3 contains 13 residues. CDR3 amino acids: CAWSHDLYNEQFF. CDR3 sequence (DNA): TGTGCCTGGAGTCACGACCTTTACAATGAGCAGTTCTTC.

The J gene is TRBJ2-2, the V gene TRBV6-2 or TRBV6-3, with D perhaps being TRBD1 or TRBD2 (6 bases each). Deletions cut 2 bases from V and 3 bases from J, with 10 bases between. Germline V gives CDR1 MNHEY, CDR2 SVGEGT. The CDR3 has 15 amino acids. The CDR3 DNA follows: TGTGCCAGCAGTTACACGGGGGCGGACACCGGGGAGCTGTTTTTT. Its protein is CASSYTGADTGELFF.

The genes are TRBV2 and TRBJ1-6; D might be TRBD1 (6 bases). The CDR3 runs to 14 residues. Trimming left V 4 bases short and J 2 bases short, with 6 bases between. Germline V CDR1 and CDR2: SNHLY, FYNNEI. In nucleotides, the CDR3 is TGTGCCAGCAGTGGGACAGCCTATAATTCACCCCTCCACTTT. It encodes CASSGTAYNSPLHF. Supplemented by reference TRBV2 and TRBJ1-6, the full variable domain reads EPEVTQTPSHQVTQMGQEVILRCVPISNHLYFYWYRQILGQKVEFLVSFYNNEISEKSEIFDDQFSVERPDGSNFTLKIRSTKLEDSAMYFCASSGTAYNSPLHFGNGTRLTVT.